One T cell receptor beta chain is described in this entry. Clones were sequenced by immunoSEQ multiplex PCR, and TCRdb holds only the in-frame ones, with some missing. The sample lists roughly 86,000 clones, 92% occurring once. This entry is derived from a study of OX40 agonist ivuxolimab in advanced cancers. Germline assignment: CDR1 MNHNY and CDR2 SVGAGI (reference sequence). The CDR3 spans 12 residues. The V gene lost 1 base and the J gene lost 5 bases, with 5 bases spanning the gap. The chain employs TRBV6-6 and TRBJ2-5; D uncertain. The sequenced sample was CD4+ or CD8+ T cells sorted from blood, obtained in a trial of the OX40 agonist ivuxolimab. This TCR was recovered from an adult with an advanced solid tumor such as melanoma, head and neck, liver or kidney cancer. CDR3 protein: CASSYLEETQYF. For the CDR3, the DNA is TGTGCCAGCAGTTACTTGGAGGAGACCCAGTACTTC.